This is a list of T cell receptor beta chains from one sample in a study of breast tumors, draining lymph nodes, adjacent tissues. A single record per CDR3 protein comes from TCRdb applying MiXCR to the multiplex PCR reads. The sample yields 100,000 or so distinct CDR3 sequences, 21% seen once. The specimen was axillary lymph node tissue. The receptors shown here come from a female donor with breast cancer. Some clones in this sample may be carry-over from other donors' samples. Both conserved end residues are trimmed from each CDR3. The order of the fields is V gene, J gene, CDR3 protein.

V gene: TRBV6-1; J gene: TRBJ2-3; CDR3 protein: ASSGPWADTQY
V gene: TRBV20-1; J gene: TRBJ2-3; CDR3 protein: SASWLGTSHLGDIDTDTQY
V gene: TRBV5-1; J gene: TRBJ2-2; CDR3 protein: ASRQANTGELF
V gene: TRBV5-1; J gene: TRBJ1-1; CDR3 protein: ASGQGSGTEAF
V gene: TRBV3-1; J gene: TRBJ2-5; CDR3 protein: ASSQVSPRLAGRQETQY
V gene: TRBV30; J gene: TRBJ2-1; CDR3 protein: AWSALSSYNEQF
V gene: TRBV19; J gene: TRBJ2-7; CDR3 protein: ASRKGGRGWSEQY
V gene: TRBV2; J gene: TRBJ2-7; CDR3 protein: ASGRGQGTYEQY
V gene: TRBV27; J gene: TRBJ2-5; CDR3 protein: ASSLFREETQY
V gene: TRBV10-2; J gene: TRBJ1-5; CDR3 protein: ASSEPGLNQPQH
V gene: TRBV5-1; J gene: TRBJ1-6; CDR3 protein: ASSLARGGEDSPPR
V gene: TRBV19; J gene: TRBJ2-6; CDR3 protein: ASSIEYRVSGANVLT
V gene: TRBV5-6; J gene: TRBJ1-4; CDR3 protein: ASSLPGQGNEKLF
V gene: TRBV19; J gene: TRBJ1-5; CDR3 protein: ASSISPRSWFQPQH
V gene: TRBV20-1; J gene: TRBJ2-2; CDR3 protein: SAGGAGVTGELF
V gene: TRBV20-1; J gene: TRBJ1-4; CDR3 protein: SARVGADPNEKLF
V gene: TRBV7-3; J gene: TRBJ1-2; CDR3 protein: ASSFPSRTSYYHYYGYT
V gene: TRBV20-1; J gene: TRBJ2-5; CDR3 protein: SARARDGATQY
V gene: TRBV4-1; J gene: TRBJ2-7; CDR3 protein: ASSQPIGALDEQY
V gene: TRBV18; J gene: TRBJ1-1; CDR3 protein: ASSPRFKDTEAF
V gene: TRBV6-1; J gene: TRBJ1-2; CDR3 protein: ASSEAGQGVGGYT
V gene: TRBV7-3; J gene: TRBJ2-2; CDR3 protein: ASSPQGAGAGELF
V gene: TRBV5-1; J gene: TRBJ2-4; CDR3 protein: ASSFASNQNIQY